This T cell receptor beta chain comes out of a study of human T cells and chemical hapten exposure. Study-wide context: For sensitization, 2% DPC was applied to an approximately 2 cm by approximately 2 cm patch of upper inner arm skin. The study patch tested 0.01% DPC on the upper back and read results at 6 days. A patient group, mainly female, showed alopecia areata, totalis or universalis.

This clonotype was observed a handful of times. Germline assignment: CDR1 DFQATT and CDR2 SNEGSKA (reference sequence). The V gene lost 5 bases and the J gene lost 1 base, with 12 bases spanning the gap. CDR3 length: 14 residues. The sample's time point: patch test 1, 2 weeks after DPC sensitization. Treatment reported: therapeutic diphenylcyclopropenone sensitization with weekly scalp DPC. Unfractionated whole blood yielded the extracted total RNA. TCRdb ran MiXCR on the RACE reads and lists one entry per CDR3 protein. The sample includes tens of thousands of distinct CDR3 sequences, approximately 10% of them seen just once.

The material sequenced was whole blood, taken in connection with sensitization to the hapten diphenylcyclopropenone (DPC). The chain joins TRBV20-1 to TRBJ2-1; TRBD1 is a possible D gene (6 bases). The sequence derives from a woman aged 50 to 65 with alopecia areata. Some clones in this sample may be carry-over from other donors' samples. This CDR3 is CSAGRTASYNEQFF. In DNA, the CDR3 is TGCAGTGCTGGTAGGACAGCTTCCTACAATGAGCAGTTCTTC.